The T cell receptor (beta chain) under discussion was sequenced for a study of shared clonotypes between healthy human individuals. Looking at the study overall: The composition of the donors was a couple of women and a few men aged 18 to 49. Study-wide findings and caveats: Non-shared clonotypes were found to have lower generation probabilities than the clonotypes that were shared by all four of the sorted-subset donors. Some naive CD4 clonotypes, about 5.5%, turned up in common across four donors.

When replicate PCRs were run on sorted subsets, they used roughly 0.2 ug DNA, approximately 27,000 T cell genomes. Generated by immunoSEQ multiplex PCR, the TCRdb table keeps only in-frame clones and is missing some. The sample shows roughly 720,000 clones, less than 95% of them seen only once. To note about this clone: Antigen: not known.

CDR3 length: 18 residues. V was cut by 0 bases and J by 1 base, with 16 bases left in between. Germline values: CDR1 SNHLY, CDR2 FYNNEI. The chain is built from TRBV2 and TRBJ1-5; D is unclear. The sample consisted of memory CD8+ T cells from PBMCs. Subset: CD45RO+ cells pooled with CCR7-negative TemRA cells. The clonotype originates from a man younger than 35 in good health. Some clones in this sample may be carry-over from other donors' samples. The CDR3 DNA reads TGTGCCAGCAGTGAAGCGCAAAGGATAGCAACGAGCAATCAGCCCCAGCATTTT. Encoded protein: CASSEAQRIATSNQPQHF.